This T cell receptor beta chain was documented in a study of blood T cell repertoires in COVID-19. Germline CDR1 KGHSH, CDR2 LQKENI. Trimming pared 8 bases from V and 2 bases from J, leaving 5 bases between. The CDR3 covers 11 residues. Profiled with immunoSEQ multiplex PCR; TCRdb holds only in-frame clones, not every one. The profile shows about 100,000 clones, 80% to 85% of them singletons. This receptor was identified in a man aged 65 to 85 with active or convalescent COVID-19. The chain joins TRBV18 to TRBJ2-3; D remains unclear. Source material: peripheral blood. CDR3 nucleotide sequence: TGTGCCAGCCTAAACACAGATACGCAGTATTTT. Amino acid sequence: CASLNTDTQYF.